This T cell receptor beta chain was retrieved from a study of beta chain features in type 1 diabetes. Study findings and constraints: In all four CD4+ subsets, TCRB CDR3 length was significantly, moderately reduced in type 1 diabetes.

To note about this clone: The target antigen is unknown.

V lost 5 bases and J 4 bases, leaving 12 bases between the germline ends. CDR3 length: 14 residues. Germline assignment: CDR1 SGHVS and CDR2 FQNEAQ. The study reverse transcribed the entire isolated RNA, so it sequenced expressed TCRB transcripts. Profiling relied on immunoSEQ multiplex PCR, and the TCRdb table lists in-frame clones only, not all of them. The sample carries more than 250,000 clones, roughly an eighth recorded once. The sequencing sample was made of naive CD4+ T cells from blood. The rearrangement uses TRBV7-8 and TRBJ1-5; D is ambiguous. This TCR was recovered from a man aged 25-45 years with type 1 diabetes. CDR3 region: CASSHGGANQPQHF. The CDR3, as DNA: TGTGCCAGCAGCCACGGCGGAGCGAATCAGCCCCAGCATTTT.